The present TCR beta chain was sequenced within a study of cytomegalovirus exposure and HLA in healthy donors. As for this clone: Antigen unknown.

CDR3 length: 13 amino acids. V lost 3 bases, J lost 8 bases, and 2 bases stayed unmatched. Per the germline V gene, CDR1 is MGHDK and CDR2 is SYGVNS. This PCR relied on a set of 60 Vbeta primers and 13 Jbeta primers. The table came from immunoSEQ multiplex PCR; TCRdb's copy has only in-frame clones and leaves some out. The table lists 110,000 to 150,000 clones, about four fifths of them singletons. General study points: CMV serostatus was the sole immune exposure data available. The study put 150 or so TCR beta chains on its list as cytomegalovirus-associated. 15,000 to 20,000 TCR beta sequences were associated with HLA alleles at 0.05 false discovery rate in a later analysis. Three chains linked to CMV were shown in vitro to be specific for CMV antigens.

Material: PBMCs. The TCR was taken from a man aged 18 to 30 in good health and CMV-seropositive. The rearrangement links TRBV25-1 to TRBJ2-2, with TRBD1 matching over 8 bases. The CDR3 reads CASSDRGQGELFF. In DNA, the CDR3 is TGTGCCAGCAGTGACAGGGGGCAAGGGGAGCTGTTTTTT.